This T cell receptor beta chain was captured in a study of shared clonotypes between healthy human individuals. The CDR3 covers 14 residues. The J segment lost 9 bases and the V segment lost 4 bases, leaving 9 bases of the junction unmatched. CDR1 and CDR2 (germline): MNHEY, SVGAGI. Repertoires were generated with immunoSEQ multiplex PCR, while TCRdb's copy carries only in-frame clones and drops some. This table has some 1,400,000 clones, roughly 97% appearing once. Adult donors, all healthy and HIV-negative, had no recent acute infections or vaccinations. Specimen: naive CD4+ T cells sorted from blood. Stated subset: CD45RA+ positively selected. The chain couples TRBV6-5 to TRBJ2-1; 7 positions match TRBD1. The TCR originated in a young man in good health. DNA for the CDR3: TGTGCCAGCAGTTTCGCTACAGGGGTTACTGAGCAGTTCTTC. Translation gives CASSFATGVTEQFF.